Listed here are 18 T cell receptor beta chains from one sample, sequenced in a study of blood T cell repertoires in COVID-19. Sequenced by immunoSEQ multiplex PCR; TCRdb stores in-frame clones only, minus some. The table records 180,000 or so clones, 70% to 85% of them present only once. The sample comprised peripheral blood. These receptors originate from a human donor with acute or convalescent COVID-19. The donor label of this sample is uncertain.

The chain couples TRBV28 to TRBJ2-2, with 13 bases aligning to TRBD2. CDR1 MDHEN and CDR2 SYDVKM come from the germline V gene. Trimming took 5 bases from V and 2 from J; bases not matched to a gene: 2. The CDR3 has 16 residues. The CDR3 region has the DNA TGTGCCAGCAGTCGGACTAGCGGGAGCAACACCGGGGAGCTGTTTTTT. Translating it yields CASSRTSGSNTGELFF.

The rearrangement uses TRBV5-8 and TRBJ2-7; 7 bases are a match to TRBD1. CDR1 is SGHTS, CDR2 YDEGEE, per germline. This CDR3 comprises 14 residues. After removal of 2 bases from V and 2 bases from J, the junction contained 4 bases not matched to a gene. As DNA, the CDR3 is TGTGCCAGCAGCTTAAACAGGGGTGCCTACGAGCAGTACTTC. It specifies CASSLNRGAYEQYF.

The chain carries TRBV4-3 and TRBJ2-3; possibly TRBD1 for D (6 bases). The CDR3 runs 13 residues. The germline V gene has CDR1 LGHNA and CDR2 YSLEER. V gave up 2 bases and J gave up 5 bases, with 8 bases separating them. CDR3 amino acids: CASSQRGIDTQYF. DNA of the CDR3: TGCGCCAGCAGCCAAAGGGGGATAGATACGCAGTATTTT.

The chain couples TRBV11-1 to TRBJ1-1; D perhaps matches TRBD1 (6 bases). Germline-derived CDR1 and CDR2 are SGHAT and FQDESV (reference sequence). This CDR3 comprises 14 residues. Trimming took off 6 bases at V and 1 base at J, with 12 bases between the two ends. The CDR3 sequence is CASRIGQQNTEAFF. Written as DNA, the CDR3 is TGTGCCAGCAGGATAGGACAGCAGAACACTGAAGCTTTCTTT.

This clone was seen more than once but under ten times. CDR3 sequence: CASRLQGAGGYTF. Here the CDR3 DNA reads TGTGCCAGCAGACTACAGGGGGCGGGTGGCTACACCTTC. V usage is TRBV27 and J usage is TRBJ1-2; 9 bases are a match to TRBD1. In germline, CDR1 is MNHEY, CDR2 SMNVEV (reference sequence). The V segment lost 6 bases and the J segment 7 bases; nucleotides outside the gene matches: 6. This CDR3 spans 13 amino acids.

V is TRBV3-1 (or the pseudogene TRBV3-2) and J is TRBJ2-1, with 7 bases aligning to TRBD2. V lost 1 base and J lost 7; bases outside the gene matches: 7. Germline lookup yields CDR1 LGHDT and CDR2 YNNKEL (reference sequence). The CDR3 loop spans 15 amino acids. The CDR3 reads CASSQGRRERNEQFF. In nucleotides, the CDR3 is TGTGCCAGCAGCCAAGGTCGGCGGGAGAGAAATGAGCAGTTCTTC.

The genes are TRBV5-1 and TRBJ2-5; the D is unclear. Germline CDR1 is SGHRS and CDR2 is YFSETQ. The CDR3 extends over 15 amino acids. The V gene lost 0 bases and the J gene lost 0 bases, with 9 bases spanning the gap. CDR3 amino acids: CASSLAVTNQETQYF. For the CDR3, the DNA is TGCGCCAGCAGCTTGGCGGTGACAAACCAAGAGACCCAGTACTTC.

The CDR3 sequence is CASSAQTGLTYTF. The CDR3 coding sequence is TGTGCCAGCAGTGCCCAGACAGGGCTTACTTACACCTTC. The genes are TRBV12-3 or TRBV12-4 and TRBJ1-2; 7 bases are a match to TRBD1. V lost 5 bases, J lost 11 bases, and 11 bases stayed unmatched. CDR3 length: 13 residues.

The gene calls are TRBV6-1 and TRBJ1-1, with D perhaps TRBD1 (6 bases). The CDR3 extends over 14 amino acids. Germline-derived CDR1 and CDR2 are MNHNS and SASEGT. With 3 bases removed from V and 4 bases from J, the gap between germline ends came to 12 bases. This CDR3 reads CASSDRGWGTEAFF. For the CDR3, the DNA is TGTGCCAGCAGTGACAGGGGATGGGGCACTGAAGCTTTCTTT.

The chain combines TRBV5-1 with TRBJ2-5; 11 positions agree with TRBD1. V trimming: 0 bases; J trimming: 4 bases; junction bases outside the gene matches: 5. Germline assignment: CDR1 SGHRS and CDR2 YFSETQ. The CDR3 covers 16 residues. In DNA form, the CDR3 reads TGCGCCAGCAGCTTGGGGGACAGGGGGTCGGGAGAGACCCAGTACTTC. It translates to CASSLGDRGSGETQYF.

In this sample, this clone turned up a few times. J is TRBJ1-2 and V is TRBV10-3; TRBD1 matches 7 bases. The V segment lost 4 bases and the J segment 7 bases; nucleotides outside the gene matches: 12. Germline CDR1 reads ENHRY; CDR2 reads SYGVKD. The CDR3 runs to 15 residues. As DNA, the CDR3 is TGTGCCATCAGTGGGGGGAAGGGGGCCCGGCCTGGCTACACCTTC. Translating it yields CAISGGKGARPGYTF.

The chain joins TRBV7-9 to TRBJ2-4; tentative D call: TRBD2 (6 bases). The CDR3 runs 15 residues. In germline, CDR1 is SEHNR, CDR2 FQNEAQ (reference sequence). The V end lost 1 base, the J end lost 6 bases, and 13 bases lay between the germline ends. This CDR3 reads CASSLGHGGGNIQYF. CDR3 coding DNA: TGTGCCAGCAGCTTAGGTCACGGGGGTGGAAACATTCAGTACTTC.

This chain joins TRBV25-1 and TRBJ1-2; unclear D gene. Germline assignment: CDR1 MGHDK and CDR2 SYGVNS. The CDR3 has 12 amino acids. The V end was cut by 5 bases, the J end by 7 bases, with 11 bases between. The CDR3: CASSWSWSGYTF. Here the CDR3 DNA reads TGTGCCAGCAGTTGGAGTTGGAGTGGCTACACCTTC.

The gene calls are TRBV27 and TRBJ2-3, with TRBD2 matching 7 bases. Germline CDR1 and CDR2: MNHEY and SMNVEV (reference sequence). Trimming at V came to 1 base and at J to 5 bases, leaving 0 bases not matched to a gene. This CDR3 is built from 13 residues. In DNA form, the CDR3 reads TGTGCCAGCAGTTTATGGGGGGGAGATACGCAGTATTTT. It yields the protein CASSLWGGDTQYF.

This clone showed up just a few times. This sequence joins TRBV19 and TRBJ2-7, with 9 bases fitting TRBD1. CDR3 size: 16 residues. J gave up 4 bases and V 4 bases, and 11 bases lay outside the gene matches. Germline CDR1 LNHDA, CDR2 SQIVND (reference sequence). Here the CDR3 reads CASSTRSPGQGYEQYF. CDR3 DNA sequence: TGTGCCAGTAGTACTCGCTCTCCGGGACAGGGATACGAGCAGTACTTC.

This chain joins TRBV9 and TRBJ1-5; 12 bases map to TRBD1. Germline CDR1 SGDLS, CDR2 YYNGEE. V lost 3 bases and J lost 5; bases outside the gene matches: 9. The CDR3 loop spans 17 amino acids. The CDR3 region is CASSDDPGTGGHQPQHF. For the CDR3, the DNA is TGTGCCAGCAGCGACGACCCCGGGACAGGGGGCCATCAGCCCCAGCATTTT.

The chain carries TRBV5-8 and TRBJ1-4; 10 bases are shared with TRBD1. Germline loops: CDR1 SGHTS, CDR2 YDEGEE. Trimming cost V 4 bases and J 1 base; bases outside gene matches: 4. The CDR3 loop spans 16 amino acids. The CDR3 protein is CASSIGQGGTNEKLFF. CDR3 nucleotide sequence: TGTGCCAGCAGCATCGGACAGGGGGGAACTAATGAAAAACTGTTTTTT.

The CDR3 nucleotides read TGTGCCAGCAGTTTATGGGGCGGGGATGGCTACACCTTC. Its protein product is CASSLWGGDGYTF. The V call is TRBV6-5, the J call TRBJ1-2, with D maybe TRBD1 (5 bases). There are 13 residues in the CDR3. The V end was cut by 4 bases, the J end by 6 bases, with 12 bases between. Germline V gives CDR1 MNHEY, CDR2 SVGAGI.